A single sample gave rise to the 23 T cell receptor beta chains below, sequenced in a study of T-cell reconstitution after alpha-beta-depleted transplantation in children (dated by TCRdb to the mid-2010s). The library was produced with PCR. The run used an Illumina HiSeq 2500. TCR library preparation used molecular barcoding, with unique molecular identifiers applied to normalize quantification of the TCRbeta repertoire. In-frame beta chains were kept once TCRdb had trimmed the public reads at Q25 with fastp and called clones with MiXCR. All rows with the same CDR3 protein become a single entry with the most common DNA and genes. A total of approximately 640,000 distinct CDR3 sequences appear in this sample, roughly 17% of them only once. The ten largest clones take up under 1.2% of the sample. Sequencing used PBMCs from the stem cell graft donor, obtained from the stem cell graft. These receptors came from a human donor who donated a stem cell graft to a child with acute myeloid leukemia.

This clonotype was seen only a few times. In DNA, the CDR3 is TGTGCCAGCAGATACCCGTCAGCGGTTAGGGCTTTCTTT. It translates to CASRYPSAVRAFF. This rearrangement joins TRBV12-3 or TRBV12-4 to TRBJ1-1; D unresolved. Trimming cost V 6 bases and J 11 bases, with 19 bases left between them. The CDR3 has 13 residues.

This clonotype came up many times. V is TRBV5-1 and J is TRBJ2-7; no definite D call. V was trimmed by 7 bases and J by 5 bases, leaving 10 bases between them. Germline V CDR1 and CDR2: SGHRS, YFSETQ. CDR3 length: 11 residues. The CDR3 is CASRGLDEQYF. The CDR3 DNA sequence: TGCGCCAGCCGAGGCCTCGACGAGCAGTACTTC.

The genes are TRBV7-2 and TRBJ1-3; D is ambiguous. Germline lookup yields CDR1 SGHTA and CDR2 FQGNSA. V was pared by 5 bases and J by 0 bases, with 11 bases between. The CDR3 spans 15 residues. CDR3 residues: CASSTEVASGNTIYF. The DNA of the CDR3 is TGTGCCAGCAGCACGGAAGTTGCCTCTGGAAACACCATATATTTT.

The rearrangement joins TRBV10-3 to TRBJ2-1, with D perhaps TRBD2 (7 bases). The germline V gene encodes CDR1 ENHRY and CDR2 SYGVKD. The CDR3 is 14 amino acids. Trimming shortened V by 7 bases and J by 10 bases, and 20 bases separated the two germline ends. The CDR3 coding sequence is TGTGCCATCAACCTGGGGGGGGGGCGGCTGGAGCAGTTCTTC. Its protein product is CAINLGGGRLEQFF.

This clonotype was seen a few times. CDR3: CASSFSGAGNQPQHF. The CDR3, as DNA: TGTGCCAGCAGTTTCTCGGGAGCGGGCAATCAGCCCCAGCATTTT. This rearrangement joins TRBV12-3 or TRBV12-4 to TRBJ1-5, with D uncertain. Trimming removed 3 bases at V and 2 bases at J, with 11 bases between. This CDR3 is built from 15 residues.

This chain connects TRBV11-2 to TRBJ2-1; D remains ambiguous. The CDR3 length is 14 residues. Germline loops: CDR1 SGHAT, CDR2 FQNNGV. V lost 5 bases to trimming and J lost 8 bases, with 16 bases between them. DNA for the CDR3: TGTGCCAGCAGCATTGTCGTGGCTGGTCATGAGCAGTTCTTC. It codes for CASSIVVAGHEQFF.

At least ten counts were recorded for this clonotype. V gene TRBV20-1 combines with J gene TRBJ1-5; D might be TRBD1 (6 bases). This CDR3 is 12 amino acids long. Trimming took off 6 bases at V and 7 bases at J, with 13 bases between the two ends. Per the germline V gene, CDR1 is DFQATT and CDR2 is SNEGSKA (reference sequence). In nucleotides, the CDR3 is TGCAGTGCATACAGGGCTGCGCAGCCCCAGCATTTT. This encodes CSAYRAAQPQHF.

The rearrangement links TRBV25-1 to TRBJ2-5; 7 bases are a match to TRBD1. This CDR3 region has 11 residues. From germline, CDR1 is MGHDK and CDR2 SYGVNS. The V segment lost 8 bases and the J segment 4 bases; nucleotides outside the gene matches: 1. The CDR3 DNA reads TGTGCCAGCGAGGGGGCAGAGACCCAGTACTTC. Translated, it gives CASEGAETQYF.

This clonotype showed up many times. V usage is TRBV7-8 and J usage is TRBJ2-7; D not resolved. Germline V gives CDR1 SGHVS, CDR2 FQNEAQ. The V gene lost 2 bases and the J gene lost 2 bases, with 10 bases spanning the gap. The CDR3 is made up of 14 amino acids. The CDR3 sequence is CASSLSGPTYEQYF. In DNA form, the CDR3 reads TGTGCCAGCAGCTTATCGGGCCCGACCTACGAGCAGTACTTC.

The genes are TRBV20-1 and TRBJ2-7; possibly TRBD2 for D (6 bases). The CDR3 has 12 amino acids. CDR1 and CDR2 from the germline V gene are DFQATT and SNEGSKA (reference sequence). The CDR3 sequence: CSANRDSHEQYV. In DNA, the CDR3 is TGCAGTGCTAATAGGGACTCCCACGAGCAGTACGTC.

This clonotype was observed many times. This rearrangement joins TRBV5-5 to TRBJ2-1, with D possibly called TRBD1 or TRBD2 (5 bases each). CDR1 is SGHKS and CDR2 is YYEKEE in the germline V gene (reference sequence). The CDR3 covers 17 residues. The V gene lost 3 bases and the J gene lost 3 bases, with 19 bases spanning the gap. Here the CDR3 reads CASSSEGRRRNYNEQFF. For the CDR3, the DNA is TGTGCCAGCAGCTCTGAGGGACGACGGAGGAACTACAATGAGCAGTTCTTC. Full variable domain (remainder filled in from reference TRBV5-5 and TRBJ2-1): DAGVTQSPTHLIKTRGQQVTLRCSPISGHKSVSWYQQVLGQGPQFIFQYYEKEERGRGNFPDRFSARQFPNYSSELNVNALLLGDSALYLCASSSEGRRRNYNEQFFGPGTRLTVL.

The chain recombines TRBV5-1 with TRBJ2-3; D perhaps matches TRBD2 (5 bases). The CDR3 sequence is 14 residues long. From germline, CDR1 is SGHRS and CDR2 YFSETQ. The V end was cut by 4 bases, the J end by 6 bases, with 15 bases between. CDR3 DNA sequence: TGCGCCAGCAGCCCCGGACTGGACCAGGATACGCAGTATTTT. Protein sequence: CASSPGLDQDTQYF.

Ten or more counts support this clonotype. The V call is TRBV24-1, the J call TRBJ2-3; no clear D. The V gene's germline CDR1 is KGHDR and CDR2 SFDVKD. V was shortened by 9 bases and J by 0 bases, with 9 bases between the two germline ends. This CDR3 is built from 13 residues. The CDR3 sequence is CATDGPSTDTQYF. CDR3 bases: TGTGCCACCGATGGGCCGAGCACAGATACGCAGTATTTT.

This clonotype was counted at least ten times. V and J are TRBV25-1 and TRBJ2-1; D gene unclear. CDR3 length: 14 residues. V shed 4 bases and J shed 2 bases, with 9 bases lying between them. Germline assignment: CDR1 MGHDK and CDR2 SYGVNS. CDR3 loop: CASSARSPYNEQFF. The CDR3 nucleotides read TGTGCCAGCAGTGCCCGGTCCCCCTACAATGAGCAGTTCTTC.

This clonotype came up a few times. The gene calls are TRBV5-1 and TRBJ1-1; 10 positions match TRBD1. Looked up from germline, CDR1 is SGHRS and CDR2 is YFSETQ. The CDR3 has 16 residues. Trimming removed 2 bases from V and 1 base from J; junction bases left unmatched: 5. CDR3 loop: CASSFDRGQGNTEAFF. The CDR3 nucleotides read TGCGCCAGCAGCTTCGACAGGGGGCAAGGGAACACTGAAGCTTTCTTT.

CDR3 protein: CCARDGRDTEAFF. The CDR3 DNA reads TGCTGCGCTAGAGATGGGAGGGACACTGAAGCTTTCTTT. This chain joins TRBV20-1 and TRBJ1-1; D remains unclear. There are 13 residues in the CDR3. Germline assignment: CDR1 DFQATT and CDR2 SNEGSKA (reference sequence).

This sequence joins TRBV9 and TRBJ2-5; TRBD2 matches 11 bases. The ends lost 4 bases at V and 5 bases at J; junction bases unmatched: 13. CDR1 is SGDLS, CDR2 YYNGEE, per germline. The CDR3 totals 17 residues. This chain's CDR3 is CASSRTSGGPKAETQYF. CDR3 bases: TGTGCCAGCAGCCGTACTAGCGGGGGCCCGAAGGCGGAGACCCAGTACTTC.

The chain joins TRBV3-1 to TRBJ1-2, with 10 bases that match TRBD1. The CDR3 contains 18 residues. The germline V gene has CDR1 LGHDT and CDR2 YNNKEL (reference sequence). The CDR3 protein is CTICPTETGGGLNYGYTF. The CDR3 DNA reads as TGTACCATCTGTCCCACTGAGACAGGGGGCGGACTTAACTATGGCTACACCTTC. The full variable domain, completed using reference TRBV3-1 and TRBJ1-2, is DTAVSQTPKYLVTQMGNDKSIKCEQNLGHDTMYWYKQDSKKFLKIMFSYNNKELIINETVPNRFSPKSPDKAHLNLHINSLELGDSAVYFCTICPTETGGGLNYGYTFGSGTRLTVV.

In its sample, this clonotype was seen many times. The chain couples TRBV7-2 to TRBJ1-5; possible D gene TRBD1, 5 bases. Between the trimmed V and J ends, which lost 5 bases and 6 bases, there was a span of 17 bases. The CDR3 consists of 15 residues. CDR1 is SGHTA and CDR2 is FQGNSA in the germline V gene. Here the CDR3 DNA reads TGTGCCAGCAGCCAGTCGAAGGGGCGAGGTCAGCCCCAGCATTTT. This encodes CASSQSKGRGQPQHF.

The table lists this clonotype with many counts. The V call is TRBV7-2, the J call TRBJ1-2, with 7 bases identical to TRBD1. The germline V gene has CDR1 SGHTA and CDR2 FQGNSA. J gave up 1 base and V 1 base, and 9 bases lay outside the gene matches. The CDR3 contains 17 residues. CDR3 amino acids: CASSLVSGGRDNYGYTF. The CDR3 region has the DNA TGTGCCAGCAGCTTAGTCTCAGGGGGACGAGATAACTATGGCTACACCTTC.

This clonotype was observed a few times. The V and J genes are TRBV13 and TRBJ2-5, with D perhaps assigned TRBD1 or TRBD2 (5 bases each). The CDR3 spans 14 residues. The germline gives CDR1 PRHDT, CDR2 FYEKMQ (reference sequence). The V and J ends lost 5 bases and 5 bases respectively, with 15 bases between them. The chain's CDR3 is CASSGRDRRETQYF. CDR3 bases: TGTGCCAGCAGCGGCCGGGACCGGCGGGAGACCCAGTACTTC. Looking up the rest from reference TRBV13 and TRBJ2-5 gives the full variable domain: AAGVIQSPRHLIKEKRETATLKCYPIPRHDTVYWYQQGPGQDPQFLISFYEKMQSDKGSIPDRFSAQQFSDYHSELNMSSLELGDSALYFCASSGRDRRETQYFGPGTRLLVL.

This clonotype was recorded at least ten times. This chain uses TRBV20-1 with TRBJ2-5; tentatively, D is TRBD1 (7 bases). CDR3 length: 13 amino acids. The V gene lost 6 bases and the J gene lost 2 bases, with 13 bases spanning the gap. Germline V gives CDR1 DFQATT, CDR2 SNEGSKA (reference sequence). CDR3 bases: TGCAGTGCACCTCCAGGGGGGCAAGAGACCCAGTACTTC. Protein: CSAPPGGQETQYF.

This clonotype was observed many times. V and J are TRBV20-1 and TRBJ1-5, with 7 positions matching TRBD1. The trim removed 4 bases at V and 3 bases at J, leaving 15 bases unmatched. The CDR3 sequence is 17 residues long. The germline gives CDR1 DFQATT, CDR2 SNEGSKA (reference sequence). In DNA form, the CDR3 reads TGCAGTGCTACCAACGGGCAGGGGAGGGGGCCCAATCAGCCCCAGCATTTT. It translates to CSATNGQGRGPNQPQHF.